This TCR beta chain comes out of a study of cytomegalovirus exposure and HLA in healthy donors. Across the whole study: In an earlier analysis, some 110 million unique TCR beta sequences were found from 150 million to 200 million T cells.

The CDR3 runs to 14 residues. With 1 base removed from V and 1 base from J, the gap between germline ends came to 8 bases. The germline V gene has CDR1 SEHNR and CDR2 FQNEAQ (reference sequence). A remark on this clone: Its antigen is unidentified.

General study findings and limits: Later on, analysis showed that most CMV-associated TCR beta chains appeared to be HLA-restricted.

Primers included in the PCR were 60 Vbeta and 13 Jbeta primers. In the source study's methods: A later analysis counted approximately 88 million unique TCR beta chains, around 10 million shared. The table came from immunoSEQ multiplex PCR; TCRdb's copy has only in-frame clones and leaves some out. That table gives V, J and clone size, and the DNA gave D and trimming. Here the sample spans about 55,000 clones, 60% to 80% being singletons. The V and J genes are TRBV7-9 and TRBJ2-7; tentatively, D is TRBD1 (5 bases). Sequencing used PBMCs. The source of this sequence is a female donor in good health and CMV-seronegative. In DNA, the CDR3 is TGTGCCAGCAGCTTAGGCAGGGCGTCCTACGAGCAGTACTTC. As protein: CASSLGRASYEQYF.